The subject of this entry is one TCR beta chain. This entry comes from a study of radiation and T cells in renal cell carcinoma. The time point: baseline pretreatment blood. Specified treatment: 15 Gy SBRT to primary tumor, nephrectomy 4 weeks later. Data came from immunoSEQ multiplex PCR; TCRdb stores just in-frame clones and leaves some out. The repertoire includes 70,000 to 100,000 clones, 70% to 85% of them detected once, and 5% to 8% sits in the top ten. The CDR3 has 13 amino acids. Germline V gives CDR1 WNHNN, CDR2 SYGVQD (reference sequence). Unmatched junction bases numbered 6, after V lost 4 bases and J lost 12 bases.

The material sequenced was blood, taken from a patient whose treatment included radiotherapy and nephrectomy. The V call is TRBV10-1, the J call TRBJ1-6; 7 nucleotides match TRBD1. The sequence was obtained from a man in his sixties with renal cell carcinoma. CDR3 residues: CASSGPGQQPLHF. The CDR3 DNA sequence: TGCGCCAGCAGTGGACCGGGACAGCAACCCCTCCACTTT.